A selection of T cell receptor beta chains follows, all from one sample in a study of response to subunit inactivated influenza vaccine. TCRdb fed the RT-PCR reads into MiXCR, producing one record per CDR3 protein. The sample holds 650,000 to 700,000 distinct CDR3 sequences; 15% to 19% are singletons and the top ten take 11%. This specimen consisted of PBMCs from blood, obtained 11 to 12 days after vaccination. The receptor set was obtained from a man in his forties or fifties who received an inactivated influenza vaccine. CDR3s include the opening cysteine and the closing phenylalanine or tryptophan. The D gene is left open where the match is weak. Only part of the rows carry a size: once, few, many, or a class if the clone is expanded.

v_call: TRBV4-1; d_call: TRBD2; j_call: TRBJ2-4; clone_size: few; cdr3_nt: TGCGCCAGCAGCCAAACAGAAATACTAGCGGGGCTACTCTTAGCCAAAAACATTCAGTACTTC; cdr3_aa: CASSQTEILAGLLLAKNIQYF
v_call: TRBV9; d_call: NA; j_call: TRBJ1-2; clone_size: few; cdr3_nt: TGTGCCAGCAGCGCAGAACAGGACTGGTATGGCTACACCTTC; cdr3_aa: CASSAEQDWYGYTF
v_call: TRBV7-2; d_call: NA; j_call: TRBJ2-1; clone_size: NA; cdr3_nt: TGTGCCAGCAGCTCCAGCTTGGTTGAGCAGTTCTTC; cdr3_aa: CASSSSLVEQFF
v_call: TRBV20-1; d_call: TRBD1; j_call: TRBJ1-5; clone_size: NA; cdr3_nt: TGCAGTGCGTCCGGGACAGGGCTCAATCAGCCCCAGCATTTT; cdr3_aa: CSASGTGLNQPQHF
v_call: TRBV7-9; d_call: NA; j_call: TRBJ1-2; clone_size: few; cdr3_nt: TGTGCCAGCAGCTCGACAGACTATGGCTACACCTTC; cdr3_aa: CASSSTDYGYTF
v_call: TRBV6-1; d_call: NA; j_call: TRBJ2-7; clone_size: NA; cdr3_nt: TGTGCCACCAGTCGCGGGCCCTCCACCTACGAGCAGTACTTC; cdr3_aa: CATSRGPSTYEQYF
v_call: TRBV3-1; d_call: TRBD2; j_call: TRBJ2-3; clone_size: NA; cdr3_nt: TGTGCCAGCAGCCAAGGATGGGGGGGTTGGGGCCGCACAGATACGCAGTATTTT; cdr3_aa: CASSQGWGGWGRTDTQYF
v_call: TRBV6-5; d_call: NA; j_call: TRBJ2-6; clone_size: NA; cdr3_nt: TGTGCCAGCAGTTCCGGGTCCGGATCCTCTGGGGCCAACGTCCTGACTTTC; cdr3_aa: CASSSGSGSSGANVLTF
v_call: TRBV20-1; d_call: NA; j_call: TRBJ1-2; clone_size: NA; cdr3_nt: TGCAGTGCTAGATCCCGAGAGGGCGGCTACACCTTC; cdr3_aa: CSARSREGGYTF
v_call: TRBV3-1; d_call: TRBD1; j_call: TRBJ2-1; clone_size: NA; cdr3_nt: TGTGCCAGCAGCCAGGTCACAGGGGGTGACCCGGGCAATGAGCAGTTCTTC; cdr3_aa: CASSQVTGGDPGNEQFF
v_call: TRBV12-3/TRBV12-4; d_call: TRBD1; j_call: TRBJ2-1; clone_size: NA; cdr3_nt: TGTGCCAGCAGTTTGAGGACAGGGGGTGGCAATGAGCAGTTCTTC; cdr3_aa: CASSLRTGGGNEQFF
v_call: TRBV7-2; d_call: TRBD1; j_call: TRBJ2-7; clone_size: NA; cdr3_nt: TGTGCCAGCAGCCACCGACAGGGTCGCTACGAGCAGTACTTC; cdr3_aa: CASSHRQGRYEQYF
v_call: TRBV2; d_call: TRBD2; j_call: TRBJ2-7; clone_size: few; cdr3_nt: TGTGCCAGCAGTGAAGGGACTAGCGGGTTTACCTACGAGCAGTACTTC; cdr3_aa: CASSEGTSGFTYEQYF
v_call: TRBV10-3; d_call: NA; j_call: TRBJ1-2; clone_size: NA; cdr3_nt: TGTGCCATCAGTGAGTCGCTGCAGGGCGGTGGCTACACCTTC; cdr3_aa: CAISESLQGGGYTF
v_call: TRBV7-9; d_call: NA; j_call: TRBJ2-7; clone_size: few; cdr3_nt: TGTGCCAGCAGCTCTTGGGAGGAGCAGTACTTC; cdr3_aa: CASSSWEEQYF
v_call: TRBV7-2; d_call: NA; j_call: TRBJ1-1; clone_size: NA; cdr3_nt: TGTGCCAGCAGCTTAGAAATAGGGTCGACTGAAGCTTTCTTT; cdr3_aa: CASSLEIGSTEAFF
v_call: TRBV5-1; d_call: TRBD1; j_call: TRBJ1-3; clone_size: NA; cdr3_nt: TGCGCCAGCAGCAGAGGACAGGAGGACACCATATATTTT; cdr3_aa: CASSRGQEDTIYF
v_call: TRBV7-2; d_call: TRBD1; j_call: TRBJ2-2; clone_size: NA; cdr3_nt: TGTGCCAGCAGTTTCAGGGGGCCGGGCGGGGAGCTGTTTTTT; cdr3_aa: CASSFRGPGGELFF
v_call: TRBV20-1; d_call: NA; j_call: TRBJ1-2; clone_size: NA; cdr3_nt: TGCAGTGCTAGAACGACAGGTTATCTCCATGGCTACACCTTC; cdr3_aa: CSARTTGYLHGYTF
v_call: TRBV6-2/TRBV6-3; d_call: TRBD1; j_call: TRBJ2-2; clone_size: NA; cdr3_nt: TGTGCCAGCAGTTACGGACCCGGGACAGGGGCCGGGGAGCTGTTTTTT; cdr3_aa: CASSYGPGTGAGELFF
v_call: TRBV15; d_call: NA; j_call: TRBJ1-4; clone_size: few; cdr3_nt: TGTGCCACCAGCAGAGATCTTGCGGTCAATGAAAAACTGTTTTTT; cdr3_aa: CATSRDLAVNEKLFF
v_call: TRBV6-2/TRBV6-3; d_call: NA; j_call: TRBJ2-7; clone_size: many; cdr3_nt: TGTGCCAGCAAGGGGGGCCGATTTTCCTACGAGCAGTACTTC; cdr3_aa: CASKGGRFSYEQYF
v_call: TRBV7-9; d_call: NA; j_call: TRBJ2-7; clone_size: NA; cdr3_nt: TGTGCCAGCAGCCCGAACCTTTCTGGGGCCTACGAGCAGTACTTC; cdr3_aa: CASSPNLSGAYEQYF
v_call: TRBV10-3; d_call: NA; j_call: TRBJ2-6; clone_size: few; cdr3_nt: TGTGCCATCAATAGGACACCCCACTCTGGGGCCAACGTCCTGACTTTC; cdr3_aa: CAINRTPHSGANVLTF
v_call: TRBV7-2; d_call: NA; j_call: TRBJ1-6; clone_size: NA; cdr3_nt: TGTGCCAGCAGCTTACTGCCAGACAGTTCTAATTCACCCCTCCACTTT; cdr3_aa: CASSLLPDSSNSPLHF
v_call: TRBV12-3/TRBV12-4; d_call: NA; j_call: TRBJ2-7; clone_size: many; cdr3_nt: TGTGCCAGCAGTTTATCGGAGTACGAGCAGTACTTC; cdr3_aa: CASSLSEYEQYF
v_call: TRBV29-1; d_call: NA; j_call: TRBJ2-2; clone_size: many; cdr3_nt: TGCAGCGTTGACCCCAGTAACACCGGGGAGCTGTTTTTT; cdr3_aa: CSVDPSNTGELFF
v_call: TRBV20-1; d_call: TRBD2; j_call: TRBJ2-3; clone_size: NA; cdr3_nt: TGCAGTGTTAAGCGGGGGGGGGGCACAGATACGCAGTATTTT; cdr3_aa: CSVKRGGGTDTQYF
v_call: TRBV10-3; d_call: NA; j_call: TRBJ1-5; clone_size: few; cdr3_nt: TGTGCCATCAGTGAGTCTGGGGGTGGGAATCAGCCCCAGCATTTT; cdr3_aa: CAISESGGGNQPQHF
v_call: TRBV11-2; d_call: NA; j_call: TRBJ1-2; clone_size: few; cdr3_nt: TGTGCCAGCACCCTAGACGGGACTCGGGCCTATGGCTACACCTTC; cdr3_aa: CASTLDGTRAYGYTF
v_call: TRBV11-2; d_call: TRBD2; j_call: TRBJ2-3; clone_size: NA; cdr3_nt: TGTGCCAGCAGCATCTGGACTAGCGAAGATACGCAGTATTTT; cdr3_aa: CASSIWTSEDTQYF
v_call: TRBV5-1; d_call: NA; j_call: TRBJ2-1; clone_size: many; cdr3_nt: TGCGCCAGCAGCTTTTCCAGGCGTTTGAATGAGCAGTTCTTC; cdr3_aa: CASSFSRRLNEQFF
v_call: TRBV10-3; d_call: NA; j_call: TRBJ2-1; clone_size: NA; cdr3_nt: TGTGCCATCAGCCCGACAGGAGCCGATGAGCAGTTCTTC; cdr3_aa: CAISPTGADEQFF
v_call: TRBV20-1; d_call: TRBD1; j_call: TRBJ2-7; clone_size: NA; cdr3_nt: TGCAGTGCTAGCAAGGGGGCGAATTATGAGCAGCACTTC; cdr3_aa: CSASKGANYEQHF
v_call: TRBV6-1; d_call: NA; j_call: TRBJ2-7; clone_size: many; cdr3_nt: TGTGCCAGCTTGCGCCCTACCTACGAGCAGTACTTC; cdr3_aa: CASLRPTYEQYF
v_call: TRBV9; d_call: NA; j_call: TRBJ1-3; clone_size: many; cdr3_nt: TGTGCCAGCAGCGTAGTTCCGAAGCCCCTTGGAAACACCATATATTTT; cdr3_aa: CASSVVPKPLGNTIYF
v_call: TRBV7-2; d_call: NA; j_call: TRBJ2-7; clone_size: many; cdr3_nt: TGTGCCAGCAGCTTAGTTTCAGGGACCCACGAGCAGTACTTC; cdr3_aa: CASSLVSGTHEQYF
v_call: TRBV11-2; d_call: TRBD1; j_call: TRBJ2-4; clone_size: NA; cdr3_nt: TGTGCCAGCACCCCCCGGCCCGGGACAGAAAAGACACAAGCCAAAAACATTCAGTACTTC; cdr3_aa: CASTPRPGTEKTQAKNIQYF
v_call: TRBV4-1; d_call: TRBD1; j_call: TRBJ2-7; clone_size: NA; cdr3_nt: TGCGCCAGCAGCCAAGGTCCCGGGACAGGGTTGTACGAGCAGTACTTC; cdr3_aa: CASSQGPGTGLYEQYF
v_call: TRBV5-1; d_call: TRBD2; j_call: TRBJ2-3; clone_size: NA; cdr3_nt: TGCGCCAGCAGCTTAGCGGGAGCCTACGCAGATACGCAGTATTTT; cdr3_aa: CASSLAGAYADTQYF
v_call: TRBV6-5; d_call: NA; j_call: TRBJ2-3; clone_size: few; cdr3_nt: TGTGCCAGCAGTATACAGATAATGGGTGGAGATACGCAGTATTTT; cdr3_aa: CASSIQIMGGDTQYF
v_call: TRBV6-6; d_call: NA; j_call: TRBJ2-5; clone_size: NA; cdr3_nt: TGTGCCAGCAGTTACTCGGGGGGGCCTTTGTACTTC; cdr3_aa: CASSYSGGPLYF
v_call: TRBV10-3; d_call: NA; j_call: TRBJ1-2; clone_size: NA; cdr3_nt: TGTGCCATCAGTGAATACAAGGACTATGGCTACACCTTC; cdr3_aa: CAISEYKDYGYTF
v_call: TRBV10-3; d_call: TRBD1; j_call: TRBJ1-2; clone_size: NA; cdr3_nt: TGTGCCATAGAGACAGGGGCGGACTATGGCTACACCTTC; cdr3_aa: CAIETGADYGYTF
v_call: TRBV25-1; d_call: TRBD1; j_call: TRBJ2-5; clone_size: NA; cdr3_nt: TGTGCCAGCACCTGGGACAGGCAAGAGACCCAGTACTTC; cdr3_aa: CASTWDRQETQYF
v_call: TRBV3-1; d_call: NA; j_call: TRBJ2-5; clone_size: NA; cdr3_nt: TGTGCCAGCAGCCAAGAATTCCAAGGCAGGGATGAGACCCAGTACTTC; cdr3_aa: CASSQEFQGRDETQYF
v_call: TRBV7-2; d_call: NA; j_call: TRBJ2-3; clone_size: NA; cdr3_nt: TGTGCCAGCGAAAGGCGGCGTGGCACAGATACGCAGTATTTT; cdr3_aa: CASERRRGTDTQYF
v_call: TRBV30; d_call: NA; j_call: TRBJ2-7; clone_size: NA; cdr3_nt: TGTGCCTGGAGTCACAACAGGGTGGTCTACGAGCAGTACTTC; cdr3_aa: CAWSHNRVVYEQYF
v_call: TRBV7-2; d_call: NA; j_call: TRBJ1-3; clone_size: NA; cdr3_nt: TGTGCCAGCAGCTTAAGAGGGGGAGCGGGAAACACCATATATTTT; cdr3_aa: CASSLRGGAGNTIYF
v_call: TRBV12-3/TRBV12-4; d_call: NA; j_call: TRBJ2-2; clone_size: many; cdr3_nt: TGTGCCAGCAGTTTATGGCTTAACACCGGGGAGCTGTTTTTT; cdr3_aa: CASSLWLNTGELFF
v_call: TRBV5-1; d_call: NA; j_call: TRBJ1-1; clone_size: many; cdr3_nt: TGCGCCAGCAGCGCACAGGGAACTGAAGCTTTCTTT; cdr3_aa: CASSAQGTEAFF
v_call: TRBV18; d_call: TRBD2; j_call: TRBJ2-1; clone_size: NA; cdr3_nt: TGTGCCAGCTCACCAGACCTAGCGGGTACCATCTACAATGAGCAGTTCTTC; cdr3_aa: CASSPDLAGTIYNEQFF
v_call: TRBV6-2/TRBV6-3; d_call: NA; j_call: TRBJ2-5; clone_size: NA; cdr3_nt: TGTGCCAGCAGTTACTCGGGCAGGGAAGAGACCCAGTACTTC; cdr3_aa: CASSYSGREETQYF
v_call: TRBV18; d_call: NA; j_call: TRBJ1-2; clone_size: many; cdr3_nt: TGTGCCAGCTCACCGAGGACTGAAAACTATGGCTACACCTTC; cdr3_aa: CASSPRTENYGYTF
v_call: TRBV4-3; d_call: TRBD1; j_call: TRBJ1-2; clone_size: few; cdr3_nt: TGCGCCAGCAGCCAAGACAGGGGGCTCGGTGGCTACACCTTC; cdr3_aa: CASSQDRGLGGYTF
v_call: TRBV5-1; d_call: NA; j_call: TRBJ2-1; clone_size: many; cdr3_nt: TGCGCCAGCAGCTTCCGGGACAAGTACAATGAGCAGTTCTTC; cdr3_aa: CASSFRDKYNEQFF
v_call: TRBV6-1; d_call: TRBD2; j_call: TRBJ2-1; clone_size: few; cdr3_nt: TGTGCCAGCAGCGAGGGACTAGCGGGGTGGAATGAGCAGTTCTTC; cdr3_aa: CASSEGLAGWNEQFF
v_call: TRBV5-1; d_call: TRBD2; j_call: TRBJ2-7; clone_size: NA; cdr3_nt: TGCGCCAGCAGTTCTAGCGGGAGGGCAAGCTACGAGCAGTACTTC; cdr3_aa: CASSSSGRASYEQYF
v_call: TRBV5-1; d_call: NA; j_call: TRBJ2-7; clone_size: few; cdr3_nt: TGCGCCAGCAGCTCCTTGCCAATCTACGAGCAGTACTTC; cdr3_aa: CASSSLPIYEQYF